Listed below are T cell receptor beta chains from one sample, sequenced in a study of shared clonotypes between healthy human individuals. The repertoire was sequenced with immunoSEQ multiplex PCR; TCRdb's copy has only in-frame clones and lacks some. The sample yields 500,000 to 550,000 clones, roughly 95% seen once. Sequenced sample: naive CD4+ T cells sorted from blood. The origin of the receptors is a woman aged 30 to 39 in good health. CDR3s include the opening cysteine and the closing phenylalanine or tryptophan. The D gene is left open where the match is weak. Only some rows state a clone size, as once, few, many or a class for expanded clones.

j_gene | d_gene | v_gene | abundance | CDR3nt | CDR3aa
TRBJ1-3 | NA | TRBV28 | NA | TGTGCCAGCAGTTTAGGTTCGGGATTAGGAGGAAACACCATATATTTT | CASSLGSGLGGNTIYF
TRBJ2-7 | NA | TRBV21-1 | NA | TGTGCCAGCAGCAAAGCCCGGGACAGGGGGACTAGCGGGACCACCTACGAGCAGTACTTC | CASSKARDRGTSGTTYEQYF
TRBJ1-4 | NA | TRBV27 | NA | TGTGCCAGCAGTAAGACAGTAACTAATGAAAAACTGTTTTTT | CASSKTVTNEKLFF
TRBJ1-1 | TRBD1 | TRBV6-1 | NA | TGTGCCAGCCTGGGACAGGTTAAGAACACTGAAGCTTTCTTT | CASLGQVKNTEAFF
TRBJ2-1 | NA | TRBV30 | once | TGTGCCTGGAGAGAGGGCCCCCCTGGGGGTGAGCAGTTCTTC | CAWREGPPGGEQFF
TRBJ1-2 | NA | TRBV9 | NA | TGTGCCAGCAGCAGAAGGGACCCTAACTATGGCTACACCTTC | CASSRRDPNYGYTF
TRBJ1-2 | NA | TRBV20-1 | NA | TGCACCCTTCCCGGTGGCTACACCTTC | CTLPGGYTF
TRBJ2-1 | TRBD1 | TRBV19 | NA | TGTGCCAGTAGTATAGATCAGGACAGGGAGAATGAGCAGTTCTTC | CASSIDQDRENEQFF
TRBJ2-7 | TRBD1 | TRBV6-5 | NA | TGTGCCAGCAGGAGACAGGGTGTAGCCTACGAGCAGTACTTC | CASRRQGVAYEQYF
TRBJ2-3 | TRBD1 | TRBV11-2 | NA | TGTGCCAGCAGTTCGACAGGGGGAACAGATACGCAGTATTTT | CASSSTGGTDTQYF
TRBJ2-5 | NA | TRBV11-2 | NA | TGTGCCAGCACCGGACTGAAGAAAGAGACCCAGTACTTC | CASTGLKKETQYF
TRBJ2-1 | NA | TRBV7-9 | NA | TGTGCCAGCAGCTTAAGGACTCCTCCGTTCTTC | CASSLRTPPFF
TRBJ2-3 | TRBD2 | TRBV5-8 | NA | TGTGCCAGCAGCTTGTTTTTGGCAGGGAGGGCAGATACGCAGTATTTT | CASSLFLAGRADTQYF
TRBJ1-1 | NA | TRBV28 | NA | NA | CASSSSDTEAFF
TRBJ1-5 | NA | TRBV19 | NA | TGTGCCAGTAGTCCCCCGGGACGGGGGAATCAGCCCCAGCATTTT | CASSPPGRGNQPQHF
TRBJ2-4 | NA | TRBV11-2 | NA | TGTGCCAGCAGCTTTAAGGGGAACATTCAGTACTTC | CASSFKGNIQYF
TRBJ2-2 | TRBD2 | TRBV9 | NA | TGTGCCAGCAGCGTAGATTATGCTAGCGGGAGTGGGGAGCTGTTTTTT | CASSVDYASGSGELFF
TRBJ2-5 | TRBD2 | TRBV6-6 | NA | TGTGCCAGCAGGCAACCGGGACTAGCGGGAGGGGAGTACTTC | CASRQPGLAGGEYF
TRBJ2-2 | NA | TRBV7-3 | NA | TGTGCCAGCAGCTTACGGACCAGGAACACCGGGGAGCTGTTTTTT | CASSLRTRNTGELFF
TRBJ1-5 | NA | TRBV11-2 | NA | TGTGCCAGCAGCTTACAACCCAATCAGCCCCAGCATTTT | CASSLQPNQPQHF
TRBJ1-5 | NA | TRBV6-1 | NA | TGTGCCAGCAGTGAACGGGGAGGAGAACAGCCCCAGCATTTT | CASSERGGEQPQHF
TRBJ2-7 | TRBD1 | TRBV28 | NA | TGTGCCAGCAGCCTGGGACAGCTCTACGAGCAGTACTTC | CASSLGQLYEQYF
TRBJ2-2 | NA | TRBV6-1 | NA | TGTGCCAGCAGTGTCAGCTGGAGGGCGAACACCGGGGAGCTGTTTTTT | CASSVSWRANTGELFF
TRBJ1-5 | NA | TRBV5-8 | NA | TGTGCCAGCAGCTTGGGCTATATCCCAGTTAGCAATCAGCCCCAGCATTTT | CASSLGYIPVSNQPQHF
TRBJ2-1 | NA | TRBV27 | NA | TGTGCCAGCAGTGTGGACGGACTAAATGAGCAGTTCTTC | CASSVDGLNEQFF
TRBJ2-6 | TRBD2 | TRBV4-1 | once | TGCGCCAGCAGCCAAGTTTATAGCGGGAGATGGGCTGGGGCCAACGTCCTGACTTTC | CASSQVYSGRWAGANVLTF
TRBJ1-2 | TRBD1 | TRBV29-1 | NA | TGCAGCGTTTCAGGGCCAAACAGGGGAGGGCCCTATGGCTACACCTTC | CSVSGPNRGGPYGYTF
TRBJ1-1 | TRBD1 | TRBV27 | NA | TGTGCCAGCAGTTTATCGGTTGAGACAGGGCGGTTCACTGAAGCTTTCTTT | CASSLSVETGRFTEAFF
TRBJ1-2 | TRBD1 | TRBV6-6 | NA | TGTGCCAGCAGAAGCCAGGGGGCGGCTGATTACTATGGCTACACCTTC | CASRSQGAADYYGYTF
TRBJ1-2 | TRBD1 | TRBV11-2 | NA | TGTGCCAGCAGCACAACCGGGACAGGGAAAACGCTGACCTTC | CASSTTGTGKTLTF
TRBJ2-1 | NA | TRBV5-1 | once | TGCGCCAGCAGCTTTGACGGTTCACCCGGCGATGAGCAGTTCTTC | CASSFDGSPGDEQFF
TRBJ2-3 | NA | TRBV6-6 | NA | TGTGCCACCGGCGGGGGCACAGATACGCAGTATTTT | CATGGGTDTQYF
TRBJ2-7 | NA | TRBV2 | NA | TGTGCCAGCAGTGTTTTAAGGACATCAATTACCTACGAGCAGTACTTC | CASSVLRTSITYEQYF
TRBJ2-7 | TRBD2 | TRBV5-1 | NA | TGCGCCAGCAGCTTGGCTAGCGGGGACGAGCAGTACTTC | CASSLASGDEQYF
TRBJ1-1 | NA | TRBV7-9 | NA | TGTGCCAGCAGCTCCGATCGGAGAGGGGTGGACACTGAAGCTTTCTTT | CASSSDRRGVDTEAFF
TRBJ2-1 | TRBD2 | TRBV6-5 | once | TGTGCCAGCACCCGCGGGAGGTCCTACAATGAGCAGTTCTTC | CASTRGRSYNEQFF
TRBJ2-7 | TRBD1 | TRBV19 | NA | TGTGCCAGTAGTAGGACAGGGGCCTACGAGCAGTACTTC | CASSRTGAYEQYF
TRBJ1-1 | TRBD1 | TRBV18 | NA | TGTGCCAGCTCACCGCCGGGACAGGGGAACACTGAAGCTTTCTTT | CASSPPGQGNTEAFF
TRBJ1-4 | NA | TRBV2 | NA | TGTGCCAGCAGGGATCCGGGACAACCCGCATCCAGACTGTTTTTT | CASRDPGQPASRLFF
TRBJ2-3 | NA | TRBV1 | NA | TGCACCAGCAGCCAAGATCTAAGCGGGAGGTCACATACGCAGTATTTT | CTSSQDLSGRSHTQYF
TRBJ1-5 | NA | TRBV2 | NA | TGTGCCAGCAGTTGGGGCCTTAGCAATCAGCCCCAGCATTTT | CASSWGLSNQPQHF
TRBJ1-5 | NA | TRBV30 | few | TGTGCCTGGAGTGAGAAGTCGATGGGCTATCAGCCCCAGCATTTT | CAWSEKSMGYQPQHF
TRBJ2-7 | NA | TRBV28 | NA | TGTGCCAGCAGGACCGGGTCGGTTAAGACGTACTTC | CASRTGSVKTYF
TRBJ2-5 | NA | TRBV29-1 | NA | TGCAGCGTAGCCCCCCCGGGACAATATACAAGAGACACCCAGTACTTC | CSVAPPGQYTRDTQYF
TRBJ1-3 | NA | TRBV27 | NA | TGTGCCAGCAGTCCACAGGGATTTGCTGGAAACACCATATATTTT | CASSPQGFAGNTIYF
TRBJ2-3 | TRBD1 | TRBV5-1 | NA | TGCGCCAGCAATCCGGGACAGGGGCCGACCGCTAGCACAGATACGCAGTATTTT | CASNPGQGPTASTDTQYF
TRBJ2-7 | NA | TRBV28 | once | TGTGCCAGCAGTTGGGCTAGCTCATACGAGCAGTACTTC | CASSWASSYEQYF
TRBJ2-5 | TRBD2 | TRBV10-2 | NA | TGCGCCAGCAGTGATTGGGGGCTAGCGGGGATACAAGAGACCCAGTACTTC | CASSDWGLAGIQETQYF
TRBJ2-7 | NA | TRBV9 | NA | TGTGCCAGCAGCGACCGGGCCTCCCCCTACGAGCAGTACTTC | CASSDRASPYEQYF
TRBJ1-1 | NA | TRBV19 | NA | TGTGCCAGTAGTATCCAGAACGGCAACACTGAAGCTTTCTTT | CASSIQNGNTEAFF
TRBJ2-7 | NA | TRBV7-8 | NA | TGTGCCAGCAGCACGTCCAGGGCGCTGGTATCCTACGAGCAGTACTTC | CASSTSRALVSYEQYF
TRBJ1-1 | TRBD1 | TRBV5-1 | NA | TGCGCCAGCAGCATCACAACAGGGGGCAACACTGAAGCTTTCTTT | CASSITTGGNTEAFF
TRBJ1-2 | NA | TRBV19 | once | TGTGCCAGTAGTGTCAAGCGAGAGGTTGGCTACACCTTC | CASSVKREVGYTF
TRBJ2-6 | NA | TRBV18 | NA | TGTGCCAGCTCCCCTGAGCGCTCTGGGGCCAACGTCCTGACTTTC | CASSPERSGANVLTF